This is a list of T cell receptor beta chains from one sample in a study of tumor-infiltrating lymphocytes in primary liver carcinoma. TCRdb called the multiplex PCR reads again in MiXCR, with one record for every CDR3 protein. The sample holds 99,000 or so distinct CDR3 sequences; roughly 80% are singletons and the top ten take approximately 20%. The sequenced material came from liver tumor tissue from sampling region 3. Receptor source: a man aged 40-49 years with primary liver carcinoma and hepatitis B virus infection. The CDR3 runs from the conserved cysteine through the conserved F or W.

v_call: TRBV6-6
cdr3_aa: CATSTEGTTEAFF

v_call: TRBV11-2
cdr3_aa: CASGLDHRGRNTGELFF

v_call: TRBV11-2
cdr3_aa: CASSSQSAPGVTQNF

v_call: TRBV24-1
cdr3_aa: CATSDWKGRQETQYF

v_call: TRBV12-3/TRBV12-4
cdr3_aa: CPSSPRTGRTTGALF

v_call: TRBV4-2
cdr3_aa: CASSQVLAGASGNTIYF

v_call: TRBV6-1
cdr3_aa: CATYTRGDATLYF

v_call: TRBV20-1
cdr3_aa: CSARPQISPLHF

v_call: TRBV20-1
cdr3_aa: CSARDLKGLETQYF

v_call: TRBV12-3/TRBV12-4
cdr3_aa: CASSAPGVETQYF

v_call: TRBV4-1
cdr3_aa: CASSQTQRAAGETQYF

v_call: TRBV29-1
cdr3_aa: CSVEDPKGKGPYEQYF

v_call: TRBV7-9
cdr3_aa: CASNDTLSKNNEQFF

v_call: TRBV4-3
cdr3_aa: CASSQAPGQGSSYNSPLDF

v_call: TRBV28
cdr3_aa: CGSRPALGLAKNIQYF

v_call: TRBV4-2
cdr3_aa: CASSRGGLAGEFGELFF

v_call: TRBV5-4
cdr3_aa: CASCRKTARTGELFF

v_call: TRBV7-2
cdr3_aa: CASSSLAGVSNEQFF

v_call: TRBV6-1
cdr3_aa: CASILGPLGVTQYF

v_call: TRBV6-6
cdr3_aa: CASCYSTGSDNEQFF

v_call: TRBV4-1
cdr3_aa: CAISETSGTPDTQYF

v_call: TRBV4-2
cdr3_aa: CASSQAIEGYNGQSF

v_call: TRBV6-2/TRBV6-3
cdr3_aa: CASSHTGQPVYQSHHF

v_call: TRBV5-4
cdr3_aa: CASSLFGGPSYEQYF

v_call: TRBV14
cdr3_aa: CASSRGQERMNIEALF

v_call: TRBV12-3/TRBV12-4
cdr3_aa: CASSPWTALDSGELPF

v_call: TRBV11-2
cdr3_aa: CASSLKGRLTNLPQHF

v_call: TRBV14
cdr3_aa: CANSQGRTSRGQFF

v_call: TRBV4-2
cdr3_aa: CASSEEGSGGDSPLHF

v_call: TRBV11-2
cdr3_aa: CASSIGHRGRDTGELFF

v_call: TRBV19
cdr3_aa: CTSSEGPYYGYTF

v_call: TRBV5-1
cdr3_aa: CSSSPDKISSGNTIYF

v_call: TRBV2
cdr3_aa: CASSGLVRTRQPQHF

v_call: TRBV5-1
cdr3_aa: CASSLRTGSSTDTQYF

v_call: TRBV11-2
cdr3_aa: CASSLSLGGRIDTKHTQYF

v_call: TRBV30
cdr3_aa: CAWSPSGNNEQFF

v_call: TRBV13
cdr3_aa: CASSWRGLAGGLSSYNEQFF

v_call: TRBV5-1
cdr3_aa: CASRLGARDYGYTF

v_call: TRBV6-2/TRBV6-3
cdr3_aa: CASYPSGRISKNIQYF

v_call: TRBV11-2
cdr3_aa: CASGLEASWSHEQYF

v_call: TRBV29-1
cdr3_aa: CSVEGGDTVDTEASF

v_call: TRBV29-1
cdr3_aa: CSVEKSQGDRIYDYTF

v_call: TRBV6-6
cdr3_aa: CASNYAPGIGGPEAFF

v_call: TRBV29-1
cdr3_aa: CSVEEDGGRSEKLFF

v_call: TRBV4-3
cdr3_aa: CASSQTGAGRKCGYTF

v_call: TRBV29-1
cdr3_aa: CSVEIIGAGKLFF

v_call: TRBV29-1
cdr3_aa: CFGILAGGVETQYF

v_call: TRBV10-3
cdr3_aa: CATDLGTVFNSPLHF

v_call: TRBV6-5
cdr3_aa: CASSLAGGTDKRYF

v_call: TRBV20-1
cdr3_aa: CSAGAYNEQFF

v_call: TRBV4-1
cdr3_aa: CASSQGVGKQYF

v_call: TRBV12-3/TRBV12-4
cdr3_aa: CVSQFGGGNEQFF

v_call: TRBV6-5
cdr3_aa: CASRSGFMDYEQYF

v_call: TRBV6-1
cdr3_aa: CGGRDRLAGANEQFF

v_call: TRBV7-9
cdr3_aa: CTSGLGSGNYGYTF